This T cell receptor (beta chain) was documented in a study of blood T cell repertoires in COVID-19. The V and J ends lost 2 bases and 2 bases respectively, with 7 bases between them. The germline gives CDR1 SGHRS, CDR2 YFSETQ. This CDR3 is 13 amino acids long. Clones were sequenced by immunoSEQ multiplex PCR, and TCRdb holds only the in-frame ones, with some missing. The repertoire holds approximately 260,000 clones, with under 90% as singletons. The chain recombines TRBV5-1 with TRBJ1-1; no clear D. The sequence derives from a woman aged 60 to 75 who had recovered from COVID-19. Sequenced sample: PBMCs or T cells enriched from blood (not recorded which). The CDR3 nucleotides read TGCGCCAGCAGCTTCACAGAAAACACTGAAGCTTTCTTT. Translating it yields CASSFTENTEAFF.